This T cell receptor beta chain was captured in a study of Graves' ophthalmopathy and Graves' hyperthyroidism. The J segment lost 5 bases and the V segment lost 4 bases, leaving 11 bases of the junction unmatched. Per the germline V gene, CDR1 is GTSNPN and CDR2 is SVGIG (reference sequence). CDR3 length: 15 amino acids. The authors amplified TCR beta CDR3 regions, and they did so from RNA transcripts for repertoire sequencing. HTBI-primed first-round RT-PCR preceded second-round multiplex PCR. TCRdb called the multiplex PCR reads again in MiXCR, with one record for every CDR3 protein. This table has 350,000 to 450,000 distinct CDR3 sequences, approximately 21% appearing once.

The receptor was isolated from a woman aged 18-29 years with stable Graves' hyperthyroidism. The sample taken for sequencing was peripheral blood. The V call is TRBV30, the J call TRBJ1-3; 7 nucleotides line up with TRBD1. CDR3 DNA sequence: TGTGCCTGGACTACAAAGACAGGGCGGCGAAACACCATATATTTT. It specifies CAWTTKTGRRNTIYF.